This TCR beta chain was sequenced for a study of T cells after somatic rescue of genetic block. Using immunoSEQ multiplex PCR, the repertoire was profiled, and TCRdb retains in-frame clones only, with some absent. Of about 88,000 clones listed, about 90% are singletons. Trimming shortened V by 4 bases and J by 0 bases, and 9 bases separated the two germline ends. The CDR3 covers 15 residues. Per germline, CDR1 MDHEN and CDR2 SYDVKM. This rearrangement joins TRBV28 to TRBJ1-4; D remains ambiguous. The specimen was peripheral blood mononuclear cells (PBMCs). The source of this sequence is a woman under 30. The CDR3 bases are TGTGCCAGCAGTTCGCCGGATGCAACTAATGAAAAACTGTTTTTT. Its translation: CASSSPDATNEKLFF.